This T cell receptor (beta chain) was obtained from a study of blood T cell repertoires in COVID-19. Study background: Acute and convalescent COVID-19 samples came from the United States, Italy and Spain. Sample material is recorded as cDNA or gDNA derived from T cells, B-cell-depleted T cells, or PBMCs.

Here immunoSEQ multiplex PCR was the method, and the copy in TCRdb shows in-frame clones only, minus some. The sample records a few hundred thousand clones, 88% being singletons. The study drew participants aged roughly 18 to 95 years from 20 to 30 US areas. Grouping used clinical history reported by participants in a survey and questionnaire. This CDR3 contains 16 residues. V was clipped by 0 bases and J by 0 bases, with 8 bases between them. Germline V CDR1 and CDR2: MNHNS, SASEGT. This TCR was sampled from a woman aged 55 to 70 in a cohort exposed to, infected with or recovered from COVID-19 (not recorded which). The chain uses TRBV6-1 and TRBJ2-2; TRBD2 is a possible D gene (5 bases). The sequenced sample was PBMCs or T cells enriched from blood (not recorded which). For the CDR3, the DNA is TGTGCCAGCAGTGAAGCAGCGGCGGCGAACACCGGGGAGCTGTTTTTT. Translating gives CASSEAAAANTGELFF.